The source of this T cell receptor beta chain is a study of T and B cells in COVID-19 patients. For the study at large: Of under 25 active-infection patients, 11 to 12 were critically ill with mechanical ventilation or extracorporeal membrane oxygenation. Study results and caveats: No sequencing was yet done of CD4+, regulatory or CD8+ subsets, or of SARS-CoV-2-responsive or tetramer+ sorted cells.

Turning to this clonotype: The antigen is unknown.

The length of the CDR3 is 15 residues. With 3 bases removed from V and 2 bases from J, the gap between germline ends came to 14 bases. Germline lookup yields CDR1 SGHKS and CDR2 YYEKEE (reference sequence). Multiplex PCR with BIOMED2 TRB-A/B primer pools amplified TRB rearrangements. TCRdb ran MiXCR on the multiplex PCR reads and lists one entry per CDR3 protein. The sample includes roughly 8,100 distinct CDR3 sequences, about 28% of them seen just once. TRB was amplified from about 260-540 ng of blood genomic DNA. The receptor was isolated from a human donor with active COVID-19. Sequenced sample: blood. This chain uses TRBV5-5 with TRBJ1-2; maybe TRBD1 (5 bases). The DNA for the CDR3 is TGTGCCAGCAGCTGGGGGTCCGACGCCAACTATGGCTACACCTTC. Its protein is CASSWGSDANYGYTF.